A single sample is the source of the 28 T cell receptor beta chains below, sequenced in a study of CD8+CD57+ T cells in acquired aplastic anemia. Using genomic DNA as the template, TCR beta VDJ and CDR3 profiling was carried out. From the reads, TCRdb called clonotypes with MiXCR, one entry per CDR3 protein. The repertoire has roughly 220,000 distinct CDR3 sequences, more than 55% of them found once; the top ten carry roughly 61%. Patients selected for sequencing had displayed CD8+CD57+ cell expansion by flow cytometry. The specimen was sorted CD4+, CD8+, or CD8+CD57+ T cells (not recorded which) from PBMCs. The receptors come from a human donor with aplastic anemia.

This clonotype was counted between two and nine times. Here the CDR3 DNA reads TGCGCCAGCAGCCCCATGGGACTAGGCCAAGAGACCCAGTACTTC. This codes for CASSPMGLGQETQYF. The genes are TRBV5-1 and TRBJ2-5; 8 bases align to TRBD2. With V trimmed by 4 bases and J by 1 base, 6 bases remained unmatched. The germline CDR1 and CDR2 sequences are SGHRS and YFSETQ. The CDR3 has 15 residues.

The gene calls are TRBV2 and TRBJ2-7, with 10 positions matching TRBD2. J gave up 5 bases and V 3 bases, and 4 bases lay outside the gene matches. The length of the CDR3 is 14 residues. Germline-derived CDR1 and CDR2 are SNHLY and FYNNEI. The CDR3 DNA reads as TGTGCCAGCAGTGACGGGACTAGCGACCACGAGCAGTACTTC. It is translated as CASSDGTSDHEQYF.

The chain joins TRBV12-3 or TRBV12-4 to TRBJ2-5; the D is unclear. CDR3 length: 14 residues. Trimming shortened V by 3 bases and J by 1 base, and 9 bases separated the two germline ends. In nucleotides, the CDR3 is TGTGCCAGCAGTTTCGTTGGCTCCCAAGAGACCCAGTACTTC. This sequence encodes CASSFVGSQETQYF.

The chain joins TRBV29-1 to TRBJ1-2; D possibly corresponds to TRBD1 (6 bases). This CDR3 is 11 amino acids long. Trimming removed 5 bases from V and 2 bases from J, with 6 bases in between. Germline V gene lookup returns CDR1 SQVTM and CDR2 ANQGSEA. The CDR3 DNA follows: TGCAGCGTTCAGGGGAACTATGGCTACACCTTC. Amino acid sequence: CSVQGNYGYTF. The full variable domain, with the rest looked up from reference TRBV29-1 and TRBJ1-2, is SAVISQKPSRDICQRGTSLTIQCQVDSQVTMMFWYRQQPGQSLTLIATANQGSEATYESGFVIDKFPISRPNLTFSTLTVSNMSPEDSSIYLCSVQGNYGYTFGSGTRLTVV.

The J gene is TRBJ1-1, the V gene TRBV24-1, with D unresolved. Trimming took off 6 bases at V and 1 base at J, with 5 bases between the two ends. Germline CDR1 KGHDR, CDR2 SFDVKD. This CDR3 has 12 residues. The CDR3 DNA follows: TGTGCCACCAGTCAGGCGAACACTGAAGCTTTCTTT. As protein: CATSQANTEAFF.

The chain uses TRBV20-1 and TRBJ2-7, with D maybe TRBD1 (5 bases). Germline CDR1 reads DFQATT; CDR2 reads SNEGSKA (reference sequence). Between the trimmed V and J ends, which lost 1 base and 5 bases, there was a span of 9 bases. The CDR3 loop spans 12 amino acids. The CDR3 nucleotides are TGCAGTGCTAGAGTTGTAGGGGACGAGCAGTACTTC. This translates into CSARVVGDEQYF.

The chain is built from TRBV5-1 and TRBJ2-3, with a weak D call TRBD2 (5 bases). The CDR3 sequence is 15 residues long. Germline values: CDR1 SGHRS, CDR2 YFSETQ. V gave up 2 bases and J gave up 2 bases, with 12 bases separating them. This chain's CDR3 is CASSFTPGTTDTQYF. CDR3 bases: TGCGCCAGCAGCTTTACGCCGGGAACCACAGATACGCAGTATTTT.

The chain couples TRBV20-1 to TRBJ2-7; 7 bases are shared with TRBD1. The CDR3 length is 15 residues. Germline CDR1 DFQATT, CDR2 SNEGSKA (reference sequence). V lost 0 bases to trimming and J lost 2 bases; unmatched junction nucleotides: 7. The CDR3 nucleotides read TGCAGTGCTAGAGACCAACAGGGGATGGCCTACGAGCAGTACTTC. Translating gives CSARDQQGMAYEQYF.

The rearrangement uses TRBV19 and TRBJ2-1; D is undetermined. Trimming stripped 4 bases from V and 7 bases from J, with 20 bases between. The CDR3 spans 16 residues. Germline V gene sequence: CDR1 LNHDA, CDR2 SQIVND (reference sequence). CDR3 residues: CASSKSHSMSRNEQFF. The CDR3 bases are TGTGCCAGTAGTAAGTCCCACTCGATGTCGAGGAATGAGCAGTTCTTC.

The chain recombines TRBV7-9 with TRBJ2-7; 9 bases fit TRBD1. Germline CDR1 and CDR2: SEHNR and FQNEAQ (reference sequence). The CDR3 runs 16 residues. Losses at the gene ends were 0 bases for V and 0 bases for J; bases not matched to a gene: 3. CDR3 coding DNA: TGTGCCAGCAGCTTAGCCGGGACAGGGTCCTCCTACGAGCAGTACTTC. Translated: CASSLAGTGSSYEQYF.

V gene TRBV4-1 combines with J gene TRBJ1-6; tentatively, D is TRBD1 (6 bases). V gave up 4 bases and J gave up 10 bases, with 20 bases separating them. Germline assignment: CDR1 MGHRA and CDR2 YSYEKL. This CDR3 has 16 amino acids. The CDR3 protein is CASSLRQDATASPLHF. The CDR3 DNA is TGCGCCAGCAGCCTCCGACAGGACGCCACCGCCTCACCCCTCCACTTT.

With regard to this clonotype: One end of the junction fails to match germline, which may point to a read error. The CDR3 sequence is CASSPYGTGAGNTIYF. The DNA for the CDR3 is TGCGCCAGCAGCCCATACGGGACAGGGGCTGGAAACACCATATATTTT. The chain uses TRBV7-8 and TRBJ1-3; 10 nucleotides line up with TRBD1. Germline V lookup: CDR1 SGHVS, CDR2 FQNEAQ. The CDR3 covers 16 residues.

This chain joins TRBV29-1 and TRBJ1-2; TRBD1 aligns across 7 bases. Per the germline V gene, CDR1 is SQVTM and CDR2 is ANQGSEA. Trimming cost V 8 bases and J 8 bases; bases outside gene matches: 11. There are 12 residues in the CDR3. CDR3 in DNA: TGCAGCTACCTCAGAGACAGGGTGGGCTACACCTTC. Encoded protein: CSYLRDRVGYTF.

The chain carries TRBV24-1 and TRBJ2-1; a possible D gene is TRBD2 (6 bases). The V end lost 5 bases, the J end lost 2 bases, and 21 bases lay between the germline ends. The CDR3 contains 18 residues. The germline V gene has CDR1 KGHDR and CDR2 SFDVKD. The CDR3 DNA reads as TGTGCCACCAGTGGGAGGGGTCAGACTCCTTTGGCCTACAATGAGCAGTTCTTC. Translating gives CATSGRGQTPLAYNEQFF.

The chain employs TRBV15 and TRBJ2-1, with 11 bases matching TRBD2. The CDR3 sequence is 20 residues long. The ends lost 0 bases at V and 0 bases at J; junction bases unmatched: 10. Germline values: CDR1 LNHNV, CDR2 YYDKDF (reference sequence). CDR3 in DNA: TGTGCCACCAGCAGAGATAGGGAGACTAGCGGGATGAGCTCCTACAATGAGCAGTTCTTC. Its protein product is CATSRDRETSGMSSYNEQFF.

The rearrangement joins TRBV2 to TRBJ1-3; D not resolved. V lost 5 bases and J 0 bases, leaving 8 bases between the germline ends. The CDR3 spans 14 residues. CDR1 and CDR2 (germline): SNHLY, FYNNEI. For the CDR3, the DNA is TGTGCCAGCAGTCTGGGTTTCTCTGGAAACACCATATATTTT. Its protein is CASSLGFSGNTIYF.

This clonotype came up many times. This chain joins TRBV12-5 and TRBJ2-1; D is ambiguous. With 1 base removed from V and 5 bases from J, the gap between germline ends came to 15 bases. The CDR3 has 16 residues. Germline V gene data show CDR1 as LGHNT and CDR2 as FRNRAP. CDR3 in amino acids: CASGLARADIDNEQFF. CDR3 nucleotide sequence: TGTGCTAGTGGTTTGGCAAGGGCTGACATTGACAATGAGCAGTTCTTC.

The CDR3 DNA is TGTGCCAGCAGCCCAGCTGGGGCAGGGTCCCACGTGAGGGCTTTCTTT. The encoded protein is CASSPAGAGSHVRAFF. The rearrangement joins TRBV5-5 to TRBJ1-1, with a possible D match to TRBD1 (5 bases). The CDR3 runs 16 residues. Trimming pared 4 bases from V and 11 bases from J, leaving 27 bases between. Germline CDR1 SGHKS, CDR2 YYEKEE (reference sequence).

This clonotype was seen repeatedly, ten times or more. The chain joins TRBV27 to TRBJ2-5; 8 positions agree with TRBD1. The CDR3 extends over 13 amino acids. With V trimmed by 2 bases and J by 6 bases, 2 bases remained unmatched. Germline CDR1 and CDR2: MNHEY and SMNVEV (reference sequence). Here the CDR3 DNA reads TGTGCCAGCAGTTTAGACAGGGGAAAGACCCAGTACTTC. Translated, it gives CASSLDRGKTQYF.

The chain joins TRBV10-2 to TRBJ1-2; 9 bases align to TRBD1. V lost 7 bases and J lost 4; bases outside the gene matches: 4. CDR3 length: 13 amino acids. Germline CDR1 reads WSHSY; CDR2 reads SAAADI. The CDR3 reads CASMGQGGYGYTF. The CDR3 nucleotides read TGCGCCAGCATGGGACAGGGAGGCTATGGCTACACCTTC.

This chain connects TRBV2 to TRBJ1-1, with D maybe TRBD1 (5 bases). Germline-derived CDR1 and CDR2 are SNHLY and FYNNEI. This CDR3 comprises 13 residues. Trimming cost V 6 bases and J 5 bases, with 13 bases left between them. The CDR3 DNA is TGTGCCAGCAGAGCAGGGTTGGGTACTGAAGCTTTCTTT. Translating it yields CASRAGLGTEAFF. The entire variable domain, with the rest obtained from reference TRBV2 and TRBJ1-1, is as follows: EPEVTQTPSHQVTQMGQEVILRCVPISNHLYFYWYRQILGQKVEFLVSFYNNEISEKSEIFDDQFSVERPDGSNFTLKIRSTKLEDSAMYFCASRAGLGTEAFFGQGTRLTVV.

The CDR3 DNA reads as TGTGCCAGCAGCTTTAGATTAGGGGCCACCTACGAGCAGTACTTC. Translated: CASSFRLGATYEQYF. The genes are TRBV7-6 and TRBJ2-7; the D gene is possibly TRBD1 (5 bases). The germline CDR1 and CDR2 sequences are SGHVS and FNYEAQ. V gave up 3 bases and J gave up 2 bases, with 14 bases separating them. CDR3 size: 15 residues.

The chain couples TRBV20-1 to TRBJ2-5; D is tentatively TRBD1 or TRBD2 (6 bases each). Trimming pared 0 bases from V and 5 bases from J, leaving 13 bases between. This CDR3 spans 14 amino acids. Germline CDR1 and CDR2: DFQATT and SNEGSKA (reference sequence). CDR3 coding DNA: TGCAGTGCTAGAGAGGGGGGCGATTGGGAGACCCAGTACTTC. Residues: CSAREGGDWETQYF.

This clonotype was picked up many times. The genes are TRBV9 and TRBJ2-2, with a tentative D call TRBD2 (5 bases). V was pared by 0 bases and J by 7 bases, with 7 bases between. Germline CDR1 SGDLS, CDR2 YYNGEE. The CDR3 has 13 residues. The CDR3 DNA reads as TGTGCCAGCAGCGTAGTAGCGAGCGGGGAGCTGTTTTTT. Protein: CASSVVASGELFF.

The gene calls are TRBV19 and TRBJ1-2; D gene ambiguous. The CDR3 totals 15 residues. Trimming removed 5 bases from V and 2 bases from J, with 15 bases in between. CDR1 LNHDA and CDR2 SQIVND come from the germline V gene (reference sequence). CDR3 in DNA: TGTGCCAGTAGTGATCTTGGGAAACCCAACTATGGCTACACCTTC. Encoded protein: CASSDLGKPNYGYTF.

The chain uses TRBV25-1 and TRBJ1-2; 7 nucleotides align to TRBD1. Germline CDR1 is MGHDK and CDR2 is SYGVNS. CDR3 length equals 14 residues. V lost 4 bases, J lost 6 bases, and 8 bases stayed unmatched. The CDR3 loop reads CASSAAFQGDGYTF. The CDR3 nucleotides are TGTGCCAGCAGTGCCGCATTTCAGGGGGATGGCTACACCTTC.

Many counts were recorded for this clonotype. The chain links TRBV7-8 to TRBJ2-7; D uncertain. Per the germline V gene, CDR1 is SGHVS and CDR2 is FQNEAQ. This CDR3 spans 16 amino acids. V lost 0 bases and J lost 2, with 14 bases in between. The CDR3 loop is CASSLAALPGAYEQYF. In DNA form, the CDR3 reads TGTGCCAGCAGCTTAGCGGCGCTTCCTGGGGCCTACGAGCAGTACTTC. Filled out from reference TRBV7-8 and TRBJ2-7, the complete variable domain reads GAGVSQSPRYKVAKRGQDVALRCDPISGHVSLFWYQQALGQGPEFLTYFQNEAQLDKSGLPSDRFFAERPEGSVSTLKIQRTQQEDSAVYLCASSLAALPGAYEQYFGPGTRLTVT.

J is TRBJ2-7 and V is TRBV20-1; D gene unclear. Germline assignment: CDR1 DFQATT and CDR2 SNEGSKA (reference sequence). This CDR3 spans 10 amino acids. V was cut by 6 bases and J by 6 bases, with 9 bases left in between. The CDR3: CSAPLSEQYF. CDR3 bases: TGCAGTGCCCCCCTGTCCGAGCAGTACTTC.